This TCR beta chain stems from a study of T-cell memory formation after mild COVID-19. Study information: Across donors, TCR clusters were largely donor specific.

With V trimmed by 4 bases and J by 7 bases, 12 bases remained unmatched. The CDR3 extends over 17 amino acids. Germline V CDR1 and CDR2: SGHRS, YFSETQ. A single record per CDR3 protein comes from TCRdb applying MiXCR to the 5' RACE reads. The sample carries roughly 400,000 distinct CDR3 sequences, roughly a quarter recorded once. The origin of this receptor is an adult woman who had mild COVID-19 (a few samples of this study predate the infection). Cell type and time point are not known. The chain has TRBV5-1 and TRBJ2-1; 12 nucleotides match TRBD1. The sequencing sample was made of PBMCs or a T cell subset sorted from them (not recorded which). Here the CDR3 reads CASSLPPGQGAWNEQFF. CDR3 in DNA: TGCGCCAGCAGCCTCCCTCCGGGACAGGGGGCGTGGAATGAGCAGTTCTTC.